The 22 T cell receptor beta chains below were found in one sample sequenced in a study of T-cell reconstitution after alpha-beta-depleted transplantation in children. Library preparation (for TCRbeta) was performed with unique molecular identifiers. In TCRdb, the PCR reads were re-called with MiXCR into one record per CDR3 protein. Of around 400,000 distinct CDR3 sequences detected, just over 20% appear once; the ten largest clones hold 3% to 4%. Specimen: PBMCs from the stem cell graft donor, collected from the stem cell graft. All receptors derive from a human donor who donated a stem cell graft to a child with acute myeloid leukemia.

This clonotype has at least ten counts. V and J are TRBV20-1 and TRBJ2-7; 7 nucleotides line up with TRBD2. J was trimmed by 4 bases and V by 1 base; bases with no gene match: 7. Germline CDR1 reads DFQATT; CDR2 reads SNEGSKA (reference sequence). The CDR3 totals 14 residues. CDR3 residues: CSARGERDLYEQYF. CDR3 nucleotides: TGCAGTGCTAGAGGGGAGCGGGACCTATACGAGCAGTACTTC.

This clonotype was observed a handful of times. The V and J genes are TRBV25-1 and TRBJ2-5, with TRBD2 matching over 9 bases. V shed 3 bases and J 5 bases; nucleotides not matched to a gene: 10. The CDR3 runs to 16 residues. The germline CDR1 and CDR2 sequences are MGHDK and SYGVNS. The CDR3: CASSEGNSGSWETQYF. CDR3 bases: TGTGCCAGCAGTGAGGGAAATAGCGGGAGTTGGGAGACCCAGTACTTC.

The chain uses TRBV15 and TRBJ2-2; D is unresolved. Per germline, CDR1 LNHNV and CDR2 YYDKDF (reference sequence). V lost 8 bases, J lost 9 bases, and 13 bases lay in between. The CDR3 length is 12 residues. The CDR3 reads CATRSDAWELFF. In DNA form, the CDR3 reads TGTGCCACCCGCTCGGATGCCTGGGAGCTGTTTTTT.

The chain employs TRBV6-1 and TRBJ2-3, with unresolved D. Trimming shortened V by 6 bases and J by 2 bases, and 12 bases separated the two germline ends. The CDR3 loop spans 14 amino acids. Germline assignment: CDR1 MNHNS and CDR2 SASEGT. The chain's CDR3 is CASSVRGVTDTQYF. Written as DNA, the CDR3 is TGTGCCAGCAGCGTTCGAGGCGTCACAGATACGCAGTATTTT.

This clonotype was detected ten times or more. The chain employs TRBV29-1 and TRBJ2-7, with a weak D call TRBD2 (5 bases). The CDR3 runs 13 residues. The germline V gene encodes CDR1 SQVTM and CDR2 ANQGSEA. V was shortened by 4 bases and J by 2 bases, with 12 bases between the two germline ends. In nucleotides, the CDR3 is TGCAGCGTTGTGGATGAGGGAACCTACGAGCAGTACTTC. As protein: CSVVDEGTYEQYF.

There are many counts of this clonotype. This chain joins TRBV20-1 and TRBJ2-1; 10 bases are a match to TRBD2. This CDR3 has 14 amino acids. Germline V lookup: CDR1 DFQATT, CDR2 SNEGSKA (reference sequence). V lost 7 bases and J lost 9; bases outside the gene matches: 12. Here the CDR3 reads CSERELAGTGEQFF. CDR3 nucleotides: TGCAGTGAAAGGGAACTAGCGGGAACCGGTGAGCAGTTCTTC.

This clonotype was counted only a few times. This chain connects TRBV7-9 to TRBJ2-7, with 10 bases aligning to TRBD2. This CDR3 is built from 15 residues. V shed 5 bases, J shed 5 bases, and the junction held 9 bases outside the gene matches. Germline assignment: CDR1 SEHNR and CDR2 FQNEAQ (reference sequence). The CDR3 loop reads CASSPELAGENEQYF. In DNA form, the CDR3 reads TGTGCCAGCAGCCCGGAGCTAGCGGGAGAAAACGAGCAGTACTTC.

This chain joins TRBV15 and TRBJ2-7; TRBD2 might be the D (5 bases). The germline V and J ends were trimmed by 0 bases and 5 bases, with 5 bases remaining between them. This CDR3 is built from 12 residues. Per germline, CDR1 LNHNV and CDR2 YYDKDF (reference sequence). CDR3 in amino acids: CATSREEDEQYF. CDR3 nucleotide sequence: TGTGCCACCAGCAGAGAGGAGGACGAGCAGTACTTC.

This clonotype was seen only a few times. The gene calls are TRBV7-8 and TRBJ2-3, with D perhaps matching TRBD1 (6 bases). The germline CDR1 and CDR2 sequences are SGHVS and FQNEAQ. Trimming took 4 bases from V and 3 from J, leaving 17 bases between them. This CDR3 region has 16 residues. The CDR3 loop is CASSYRALGFTDTQYF. The CDR3 nucleotides read TGTGCCAGCAGCTACAGGGCTCTAGGGTTTACAGATACGCAGTATTTT.

This chain connects TRBV12-3 or TRBV12-4 to TRBJ1-1; TRBD1 is a possible D gene (6 bases). The CDR3 length is 15 residues. Trimming cost V 2 bases and J 4 bases, with 14 bases left between them. The CDR3 sequence is CASSLYREGGTEAFF. The CDR3 DNA follows: TGTGCCAGCAGTTTATACAGGGAGGGAGGCACTGAAGCTTTCTTT.

The chain uses TRBV2 and TRBJ2-7, with D possibly called TRBD1 or TRBD2 (5 bases each). Germline-derived CDR1 and CDR2 are SNHLY and FYNNEI. CDR3 length: 15 amino acids. V gave up 6 bases and J gave up 0 bases, with 15 bases separating them. Here the CDR3 DNA reads TGTGCCAGCAGGCCCCCAGGGCGGGTCTCCTACGAGCAGTACTTC. This sequence encodes CASRPPGRVSYEQYF.

This clonotype was recorded at least ten times. This chain uses TRBV10-3 with TRBJ2-3; perhaps TRBD2 as D (6 bases). Germline values: CDR1 ENHRY, CDR2 SYGVKD. The CDR3 runs to 14 residues. The V end was cut by 2 bases, the J end by 2 bases, with 8 bases between. Written as DNA, the CDR3 is TGTGCCATCAGTGAGATAGCGGACACAGATACGCAGTATTTT. It specifies CAISEIADTDTQYF.

The V and J genes are TRBV15 and TRBJ2-7; D gene uncertain. The germline V and J ends were trimmed by 0 bases and 3 bases, with 9 bases remaining between them. Germline CDR1 reads LNHNV; CDR2 reads YYDKDF (reference sequence). The CDR3 is made up of 14 amino acids. The DNA of the CDR3 is TGTGCCACCAGCAGAGACTATAACGGCTACGAGCAGTACTTC. Protein: CATSRDYNGYEQYF.

This clonotype showed up many times. The chain has TRBV6-2 or TRBV6-3 and TRBJ2-1; 10 positions agree with TRBD2. Germline V gives CDR1 MNHEY, CDR2 SVGEGT. The trim removed 8 bases at V and 5 bases at J, leaving 3 bases unmatched. This CDR3 has 13 amino acids. The CDR3 reads CASGLAENNEQFF. CDR3 sequence (DNA): TGTGCCAGCGGACTAGCGGAAAACAATGAGCAGTTCTTC.

This clonotype has only a few counts. The V call is TRBV28, the J call TRBJ2-3; D assignment may be TRBD1 or TRBD2 (5 bases each). The germline gives CDR1 MDHEN, CDR2 SYDVKM. V gave up 5 bases and J gave up 9 bases, with 15 bases separating them. The CDR3 loop spans 13 amino acids. In nucleotides, the CDR3 is TGTGCCAGCAGTACCCCCCGGGACCGCACGCAGTATTTT. Protein sequence: CASSTPRDRTQYF.

This chain links TRBV7-9 with TRBJ2-2; D may be TRBD2 (6 bases). The germline gives CDR1 SEHNR, CDR2 FQNEAQ (reference sequence). CDR3 length: 15 amino acids. V shed 7 bases and J shed 6 bases, with 18 bases lying between them. In DNA form, the CDR3 reads TGTGCCAGCACCTCGAGGAGGGCCCTGTCCGGGGAGCTGTTTTTT. As protein: CASTSRRALSGELFF.

This clonotype was picked up a small number of times. The chain links TRBV4-2 to TRBJ1-2; the D is unclear. The V and J ends lost 3 bases and 10 bases respectively, with 12 bases between them. The CDR3 length is 12 residues. Germline CDR1 and CDR2: LGHNA and YNFKEQ. CDR3 bases: TGTGCCAGCAGCCAGGATACTATGTACTACACCTTC. This translates into CASSQDTMYYTF.

The rearrangement joins TRBV20-1 to TRBJ2-5; TRBD2 matches 11 bases. Germline V gene sequence: CDR1 DFQATT, CDR2 SNEGSKA (reference sequence). Germline trimming cut 0 bases from V and 5 bases from J; bases unmatched to any gene: 14. The CDR3 contains 18 residues. The CDR3 coding sequence is TGCAGTGCTAGAGATATACTAGCGGGAGATCCTCTAGGGGAGACCCAGTACTTC. As protein: CSARDILAGDPLGETQYF.

This clonotype was counted many times. The CDR3: CSVFERERGDTQYF. CDR3 coding DNA: TGCAGCGTTTTCGAGCGGGAGCGGGGAGATACGCAGTATTTT. V usage is TRBV29-1 and J usage is TRBJ2-3; 8 nucleotides agree with TRBD2. The CDR3 consists of 14 residues. Germline trimming cut 5 bases from V and 5 bases from J; bases unmatched to any gene: 9. The V gene's germline CDR1 is SQVTM and CDR2 ANQGSEA.

This clonotype was counted ten times or more. The chain carries TRBV12-3 or TRBV12-4 and TRBJ2-1; D is perhaps TRBD2 (5 bases). V dropped 6 bases and J dropped 8 bases, with 14 bases sitting between them. The CDR3 has 13 residues. The CDR3 protein is CASRVGEWDEQFF. In DNA form, the CDR3 reads TGTGCCAGCAGGGTCGGGGAATGGGATGAGCAGTTCTTC.

This clonotype was recorded at least ten times. The chain joins TRBV20-1 to TRBJ2-1; D may be TRBD2 (5 bases). CDR1 is DFQATT and CDR2 is SNEGSKA in the germline V gene (reference sequence). CDR3 length: 15 amino acids. V shed 6 bases and J shed 0 bases, with 15 bases lying between them. The CDR3 here is CSATLGVFSYNEQFF. The CDR3 coding sequence is TGCAGTGCCACCCTCGGGGTCTTCTCCTACAATGAGCAGTTCTTC.

The gene calls are TRBV5-1 and TRBJ2-7; D perhaps matches TRBD2 (6 bases). The germline V gene encodes CDR1 SGHRS and CDR2 YFSETQ. The CDR3 spans 17 residues. V shed 4 bases and J shed 5 bases, with 25 bases lying between them. The CDR3, as DNA: TGCGCCAGCAGCCCGGGGGACCTCCGGACCAGCACCCACGAGCAGTACTTC. Its translation is CASSPGDLRTSTHEQYF.